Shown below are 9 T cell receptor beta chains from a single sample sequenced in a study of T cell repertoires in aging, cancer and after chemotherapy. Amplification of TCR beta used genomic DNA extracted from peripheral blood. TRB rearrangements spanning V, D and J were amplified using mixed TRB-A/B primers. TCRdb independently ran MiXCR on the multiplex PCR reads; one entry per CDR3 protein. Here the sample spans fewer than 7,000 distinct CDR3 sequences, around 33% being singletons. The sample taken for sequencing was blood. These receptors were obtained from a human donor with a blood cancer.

DNA for the CDR3: TGTGCCAGCTCATTGGGACAGGGAGAGACCCAGTACTTC. Translation: CASSLGQGETQYF. The V call is TRBV18, the J call TRBJ2-5; 9 bases align to TRBD1. The junction had 2 bases not matched to a gene; V was cut back by 5 bases and J by 4 bases. This CDR3 has 13 residues. The germline V gene encodes CDR1 KGHSH and CDR2 LQKENI.

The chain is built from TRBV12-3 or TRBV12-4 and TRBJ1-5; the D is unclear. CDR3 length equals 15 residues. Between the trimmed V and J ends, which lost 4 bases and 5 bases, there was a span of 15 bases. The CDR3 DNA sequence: TGTGCCAGCAGTTGGAGTAGACGGACGGATCAGCCCCAGCATTTT. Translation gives CASSWSRRTDQPQHF.

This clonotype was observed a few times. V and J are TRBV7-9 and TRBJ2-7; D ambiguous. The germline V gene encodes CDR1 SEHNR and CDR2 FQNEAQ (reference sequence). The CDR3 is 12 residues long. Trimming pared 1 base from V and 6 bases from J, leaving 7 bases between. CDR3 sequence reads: CASSLDGFEQYF. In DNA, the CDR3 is TGTGCCAGCAGCTTAGACGGTTTCGAGCAGTACTTC.

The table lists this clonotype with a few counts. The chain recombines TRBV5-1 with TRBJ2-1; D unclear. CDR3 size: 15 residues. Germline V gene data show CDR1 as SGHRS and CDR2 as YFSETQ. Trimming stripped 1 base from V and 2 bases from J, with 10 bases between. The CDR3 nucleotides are TGCGCCAGCAGCTTGCAGGAGTTCGCCTACAATGAGCAGTTCTTC. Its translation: CASSLQEFAYNEQFF.

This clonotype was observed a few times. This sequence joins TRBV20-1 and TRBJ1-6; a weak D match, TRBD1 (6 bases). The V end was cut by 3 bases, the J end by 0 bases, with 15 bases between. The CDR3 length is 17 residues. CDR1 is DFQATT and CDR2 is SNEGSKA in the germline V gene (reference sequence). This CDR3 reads CSARSGARSSYNSPLHF. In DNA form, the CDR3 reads TGCAGTGCTAGGTCAGGGGCTAGGAGCTCCTATAATTCACCCCTCCACTTT.

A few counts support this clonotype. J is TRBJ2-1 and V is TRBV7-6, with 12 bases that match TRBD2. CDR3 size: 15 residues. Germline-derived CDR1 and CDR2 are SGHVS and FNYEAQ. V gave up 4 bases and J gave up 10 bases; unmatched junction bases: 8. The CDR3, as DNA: TGTGCCAGCAGCTACTCTAGCGGGGGGGCCGGGGAGCAGTTCTTC. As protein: CASSYSSGGAGEQFF.

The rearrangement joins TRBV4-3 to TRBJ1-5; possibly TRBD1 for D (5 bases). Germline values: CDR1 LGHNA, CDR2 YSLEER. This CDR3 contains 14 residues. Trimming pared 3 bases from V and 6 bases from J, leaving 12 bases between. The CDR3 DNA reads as TGCGCCAGCAGCCACCTACGGGGGGGTCAGCCCCAGCATTTT. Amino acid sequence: CASSHLRGGQPQHF.

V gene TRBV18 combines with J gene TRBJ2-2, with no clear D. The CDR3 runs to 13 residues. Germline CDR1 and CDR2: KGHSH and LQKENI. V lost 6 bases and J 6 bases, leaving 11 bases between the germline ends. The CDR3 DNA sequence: TGTGCCAGCTCCAGTCGAATCGCCGGGGAGCTGTTTTTT. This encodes CASSSRIAGELFF.

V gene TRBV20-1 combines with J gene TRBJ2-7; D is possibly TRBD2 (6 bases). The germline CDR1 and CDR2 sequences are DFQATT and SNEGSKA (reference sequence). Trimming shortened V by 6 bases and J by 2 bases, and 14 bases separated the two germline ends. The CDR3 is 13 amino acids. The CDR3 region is CSARQRVTYEQYF. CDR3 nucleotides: TGCAGTGCAAGACAGCGGGTAACCTACGAGCAGTACTTC.